Listed here is a single T cell receptor (beta chain). This clone was seen once. Its antigen specificity is not known. Base-call qualities are not available, and no considerably larger clone is one nucleotide away. The data derive from a study of T cells after posttransplantation cyclophosphamide (TCRdb year 2016). About the investigation overall: T cell repertoire reconstitution was tracked by TRB sequencing after myeloablative bone marrow transplantation in which posttransplantation cyclophosphamide was used as GVHD prophylaxis. Antigen receptor sequencing was done on samples from 35 PTCy-treated patients and from over 15 related bone marrow donors of those patients. Blood from all 35 or so PTCy patients with 1-year posttransplant specimens was subjected to TRB sequencing. Up to 3 additional blood samples from 2 to 5.2 years after transplant were also TRB-sequenced in 3 patients, as was pretransplant blood from a handful of patients. Because TRA and TRB clonality were tightly correlated in fewer than 10 samples, subsequent TCR analyses were focused on TRB only. Public TRB sequences were compared against a database of over 3,000 sequences linked to responses to pathogens, tumor antigens, self-antigens and alloantigens. What the authors observed across the whole study: Across over 40 patients, TRB clonality was highly associated with recipient CMV seropositivity and CMV reactivation, and diversity in PTCy patients was similar to diversity in CNI/methotrexate controls. Donor-recipient similarity was low at 1-2 months but rose over the first year, and later blood repertoires were often dominated by donor CD8+ memory clones. The TRB repertoires of T cells infiltrating skin or GI tract showed only limited overlap with the TRB repertoires of T cells in blood.

Related bone marrow donors provided peripheral blood samples on the day of marrow donation. Mononuclear cells from peripheral blood and bone marrow were separated by Ficoll-Hypaque density centrifugation and then cryopreserved. Counted from cysteine to phenylalanine, this CDR3 has 12 amino acids. Solely the CDR3 DNA is kept, with 36 bases framed from the first base. TRB sequencing used genomic DNA with the immunoSEQ assay at survey resolution or the hsTCRB kit. On the authors' methods: The immunoSEQ software handled the initial read processing, while the LymphoSeq R package was used for the repertoire analyses. For each TRB dataset, clonality was calculated as 1 minus normalized Shannon entropy, and the Gini coefficient was computed as well. To infer phenotypes in unsorted samples, TRB sequences from sorted subsets of the recipient or donor were mapped onto the unsorted samples of the same recipient. TCRdb provides this immuneACCESS table in a form limited to in-frame rearrangements. Some clones are lacking; in checked studies, under half of them reflect an unresolved V gene, and why the rest are absent is not known. Clone size and the V and J calls come from that table; the DNA yielded D and trimming. This sample lists 25,000 to 30,000 clones; 70% to 90% were detected once. Roughly 3% of the sample comes from the top ten.

Sequencing was carried out using PBMCs. This sequence uses TRBV7-5 and TRBJ2-1; the DNA was not used to check the table's D call, TRBD2. TRBV7-5 is annotated as a pseudogene. The sequence came from a middle-aged man. The nucleotide sequence reads TGTGCCAGAAGGTCTCTAGACAATGAGCAGTTCTTC. This yields the protein CARRSLDNEQFF.